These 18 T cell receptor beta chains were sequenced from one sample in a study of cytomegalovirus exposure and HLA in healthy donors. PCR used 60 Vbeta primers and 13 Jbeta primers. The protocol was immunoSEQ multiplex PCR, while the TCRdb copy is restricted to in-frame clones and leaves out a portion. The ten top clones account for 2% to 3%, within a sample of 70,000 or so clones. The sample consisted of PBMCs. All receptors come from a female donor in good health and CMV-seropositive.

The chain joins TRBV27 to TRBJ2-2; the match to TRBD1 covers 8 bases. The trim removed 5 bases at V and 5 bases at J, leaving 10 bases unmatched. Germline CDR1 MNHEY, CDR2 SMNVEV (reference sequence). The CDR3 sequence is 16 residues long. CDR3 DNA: TGTGCCAGCAGTCCGCAGGGGGCAGGGTATACCGGGGAGCTGTTTTTT. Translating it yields CASSPQGAGYTGELFF.

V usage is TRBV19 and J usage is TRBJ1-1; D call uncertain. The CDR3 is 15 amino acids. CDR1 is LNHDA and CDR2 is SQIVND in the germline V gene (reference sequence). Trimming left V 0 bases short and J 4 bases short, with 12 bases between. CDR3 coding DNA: TGTGCCAGTAGTATAGAGGAGGGAGGAGGCACTGAAGCTTTCTTT. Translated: CASSIEEGGGTEAFF.

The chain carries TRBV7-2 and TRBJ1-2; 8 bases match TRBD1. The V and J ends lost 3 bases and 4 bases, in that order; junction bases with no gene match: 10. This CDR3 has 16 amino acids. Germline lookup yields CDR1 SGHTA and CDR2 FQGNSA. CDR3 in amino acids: CASSLESTGASYGYTF. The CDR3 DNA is TGTGCCAGCAGCTTGGAGTCGACAGGGGCATCCTATGGCTACACCTTC.

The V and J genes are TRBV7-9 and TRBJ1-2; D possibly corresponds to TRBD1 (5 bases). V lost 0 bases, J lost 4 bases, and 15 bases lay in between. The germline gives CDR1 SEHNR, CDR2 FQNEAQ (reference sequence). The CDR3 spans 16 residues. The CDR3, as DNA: TGTGCCAGCAGCTTAGCGCCAGAGGAGGGGCTCTATGGCTACACCTTC. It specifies CASSLAPEEGLYGYTF.

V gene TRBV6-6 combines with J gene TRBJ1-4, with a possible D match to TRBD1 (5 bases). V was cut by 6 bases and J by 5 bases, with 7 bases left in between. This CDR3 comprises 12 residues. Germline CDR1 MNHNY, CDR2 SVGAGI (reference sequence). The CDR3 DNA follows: TGTGCCAGCAGCCGGGGGAATGAAAAACTGTTTTTT. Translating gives CASSRGNEKLFF.

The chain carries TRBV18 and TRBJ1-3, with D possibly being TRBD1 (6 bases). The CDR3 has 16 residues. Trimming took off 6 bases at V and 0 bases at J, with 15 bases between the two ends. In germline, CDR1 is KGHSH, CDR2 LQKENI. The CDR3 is CASSPGGARSGNTIYF. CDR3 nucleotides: TGTGCCAGCTCGCCTGGGGGGGCCCGCTCTGGAAACACCATATATTTT.

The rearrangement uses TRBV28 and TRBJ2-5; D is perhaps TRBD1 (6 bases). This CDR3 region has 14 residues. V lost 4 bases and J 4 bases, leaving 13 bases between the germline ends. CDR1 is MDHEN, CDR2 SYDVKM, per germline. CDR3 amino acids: CASSSPKGGETQYF. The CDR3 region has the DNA TGTGCCAGCAGTTCCCCTAAAGGGGGAGAGACCCAGTACTTC. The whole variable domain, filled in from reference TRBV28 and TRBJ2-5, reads DVKVTQSSRYLVKRTGEKVFLECVQDMDHENMFWYRQDPGLGLRLIYFSYDVKMKEKGDIPEGYSVSREKKERFSLILESASTNQTSMYLCASSSPKGGETQYFGPGTRLLVL.

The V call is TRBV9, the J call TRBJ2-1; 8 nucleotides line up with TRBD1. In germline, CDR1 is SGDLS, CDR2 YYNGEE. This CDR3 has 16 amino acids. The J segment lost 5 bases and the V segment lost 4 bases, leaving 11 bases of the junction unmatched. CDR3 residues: CASSYTTGVNDNEQFF. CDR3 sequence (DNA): TGTGCCAGCAGCTACACGACAGGGGTCAACGACAATGAGCAGTTCTTC.

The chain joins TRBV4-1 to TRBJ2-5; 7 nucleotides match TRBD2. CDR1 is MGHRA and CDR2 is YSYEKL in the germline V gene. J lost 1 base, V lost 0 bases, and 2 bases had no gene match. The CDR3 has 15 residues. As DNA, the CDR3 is TGCGCCAGCAGCCAAGACCGGGAGGTCCAAGAGACCCAGTACTTC. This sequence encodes CASSQDREVQETQYF.

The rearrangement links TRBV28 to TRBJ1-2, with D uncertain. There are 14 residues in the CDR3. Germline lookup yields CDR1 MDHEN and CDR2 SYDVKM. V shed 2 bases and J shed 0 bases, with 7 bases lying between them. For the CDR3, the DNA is TGTGCCAGCAGTTTAGGCACAGCTAACTATGGCTACACCTTC. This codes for CASSLGTANYGYTF.

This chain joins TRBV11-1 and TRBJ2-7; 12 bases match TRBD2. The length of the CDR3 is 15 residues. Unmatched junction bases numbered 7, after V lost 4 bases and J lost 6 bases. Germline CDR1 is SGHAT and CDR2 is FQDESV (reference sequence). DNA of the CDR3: TGTGCCAGCAGCTCGGCGACTAGCGGGAGAACCGAGCAGTACTTC. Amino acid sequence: CASSSATSGRTEQYF.

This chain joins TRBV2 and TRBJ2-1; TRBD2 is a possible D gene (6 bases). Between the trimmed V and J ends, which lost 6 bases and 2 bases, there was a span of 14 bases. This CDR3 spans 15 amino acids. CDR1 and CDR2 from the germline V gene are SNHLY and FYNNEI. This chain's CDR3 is CASREGRDAYNEQFF. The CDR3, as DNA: TGTGCCAGCAGGGAGGGACGGGACGCCTACAATGAGCAGTTCTTC.

In DNA, the CDR3 is TGCAGCGTTTATGGAGGGGATGGGAATGAAAAACTGTTTTTT. It is translated as CSVYGGDGNEKLFF. The chain joins TRBV29-1 to TRBJ1-4; tentatively, D is TRBD1 (5 bases). The CDR3 runs to 14 residues. CDR1 is SQVTM, CDR2 ANQGSEA, per germline. V dropped 5 bases and J dropped 5 bases, with 15 bases sitting between them.

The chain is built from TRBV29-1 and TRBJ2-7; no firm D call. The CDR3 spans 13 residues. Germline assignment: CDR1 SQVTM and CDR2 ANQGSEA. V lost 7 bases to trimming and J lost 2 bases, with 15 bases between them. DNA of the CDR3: TGCAGCGCCCTCCGTCCTCAGACCTACGAGCAGTACTTC. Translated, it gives CSALRPQTYEQYF.

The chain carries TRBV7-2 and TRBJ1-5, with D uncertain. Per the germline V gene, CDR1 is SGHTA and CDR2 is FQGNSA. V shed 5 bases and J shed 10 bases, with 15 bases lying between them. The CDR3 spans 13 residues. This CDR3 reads CASSPSTFIPQHF. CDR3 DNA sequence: TGTGCCAGCAGCCCATCGACTTTCATCCCCCAGCATTTT. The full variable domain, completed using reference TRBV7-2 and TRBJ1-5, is GAGVSQSPSNKVTEKGKDVELRCDPISGHTALYWYRQSLGQGLEFLIYFQGNSAPDKSGLPSDRFSAERTGGSVSTLTIQRTQQEDSAVYLCASSPSTFIPQHFGDGTRLSIL.

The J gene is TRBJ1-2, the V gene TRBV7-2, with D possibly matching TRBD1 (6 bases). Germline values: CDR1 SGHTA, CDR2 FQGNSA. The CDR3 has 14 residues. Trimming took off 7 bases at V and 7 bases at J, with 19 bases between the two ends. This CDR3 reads CASKLDAGAAGYTF. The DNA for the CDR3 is TGTGCCAGCAAGCTTGATGCAGGGGCGGCTGGCTACACCTTC.

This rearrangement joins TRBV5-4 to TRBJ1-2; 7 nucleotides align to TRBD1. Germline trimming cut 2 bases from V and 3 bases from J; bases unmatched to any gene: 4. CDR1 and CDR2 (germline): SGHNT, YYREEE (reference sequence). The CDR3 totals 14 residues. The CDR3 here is CASSLGGAYYGYTF. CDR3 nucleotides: TGTGCCAGCAGCTTAGGGGGCGCCTACTATGGCTACACCTTC.

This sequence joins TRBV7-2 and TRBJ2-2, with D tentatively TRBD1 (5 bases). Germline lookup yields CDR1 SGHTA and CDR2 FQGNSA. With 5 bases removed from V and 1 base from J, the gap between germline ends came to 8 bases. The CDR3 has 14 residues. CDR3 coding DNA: TGTGCCAGCAGCAAGACAGTGAACACCGGGGAGCTGTTTTTT. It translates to CASSKTVNTGELFF.